This T cell receptor (beta chain) emerged from a study of cytomegalovirus exposure and HLA in healthy donors. PCR used 60 Vbeta primers and 13 Jbeta primers. Produced via immunoSEQ multiplex PCR; TCRdb's table is partial and in-frame only. The sample contains around 170,000 clones, approximately 84% of which appear only once. About this clone itself: As yet, its antigen is unknown.

General study results and limits: Researchers catalogued over 150 TCR beta chains as cytomegalovirus-associated.

Trimming removed 5 bases at V and 3 bases at J, with 13 bases between. The CDR3 is 13 residues long. Germline CDR1 is SQVTM and CDR2 is ANQGSEA. The sample comprised PBMCs. The clonotype comes from a man aged 50-60 years in good health and CMV-seronegative. This rearrangement joins TRBV29-1 to TRBJ1-2; D is undetermined. CDR3 region: CSVRRAYDYGYTF. The CDR3 DNA reads TGCAGCGTTAGGAGAGCATACGACTATGGCTACACCTTC.